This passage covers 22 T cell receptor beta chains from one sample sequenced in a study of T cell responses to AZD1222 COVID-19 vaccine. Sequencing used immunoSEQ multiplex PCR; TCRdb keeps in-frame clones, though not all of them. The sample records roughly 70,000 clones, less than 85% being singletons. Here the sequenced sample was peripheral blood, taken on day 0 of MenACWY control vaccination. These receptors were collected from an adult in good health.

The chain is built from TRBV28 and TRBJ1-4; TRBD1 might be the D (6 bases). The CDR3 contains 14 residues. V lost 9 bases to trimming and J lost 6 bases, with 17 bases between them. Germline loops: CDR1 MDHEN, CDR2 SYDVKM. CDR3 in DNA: TGTGCCAGTTCAGGGGCCCAAGGAGATGAAAAACTGTTTTTT. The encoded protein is CASSGAQGDEKLFF. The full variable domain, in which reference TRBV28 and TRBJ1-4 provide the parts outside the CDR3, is DVKVTQSSRYLVKRTGEKVFLECVQDMDHENMFWYRQDPGLGLRLIYFSYDVKMKEKGDIPEGYSVSREKKERFSLILESASTNQTSMYLCASSGAQGDEKLFFGSGTQLSVL.

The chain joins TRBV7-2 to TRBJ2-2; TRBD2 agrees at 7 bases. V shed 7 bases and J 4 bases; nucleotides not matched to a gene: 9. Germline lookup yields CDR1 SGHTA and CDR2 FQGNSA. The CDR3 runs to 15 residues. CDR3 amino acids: CASKTGGVSTGELFF. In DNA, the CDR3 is TGTGCCAGCAAAACTGGGGGGGTTAGCACCGGGGAGCTGTTTTTT.

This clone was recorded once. The CDR3 nucleotides read TGTGCCAGCAGCCCCTCCGGGTTGAACTATGGCTACACCTTC. Amino acid sequence: CASSPSGLNYGYTF. The chain is built from TRBV9 and TRBJ1-2; no definite D call. CDR1 and CDR2 (germline): SGDLS, YYNGEE. The CDR3 covers 14 residues. Trimming pared 4 bases from V and 2 bases from J, leaving 12 bases between.

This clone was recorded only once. In nucleotides, the CDR3 is TGTGCCAGCAGCTCTACAGGGAGACTCAACGTCCTGACTTTC. Residues: CASSSTGRLNVLTF. This chain links TRBV7-9 with TRBJ2-6, with D possibly matching TRBD1 (6 bases). There are 14 residues in the CDR3. The V gene's germline CDR1 is SEHNR and CDR2 FQNEAQ (reference sequence). V was clipped by 4 bases and J by 9 bases, with 13 bases between them.

In DNA form, the CDR3 reads TGTGCCAGCAGCTTAGTTGGACAGGGAGGGACCGGGGAGCTGTTTTTT. It yields the protein CASSLVGQGGTGELFF. The genes are TRBV7-2 and TRBJ2-2; D possibly corresponds to TRBD1 (8 bases). In germline, CDR1 is SGHTA, CDR2 FQGNSA. CDR3 length equals 16 residues. Trimming stripped 1 base from V and 5 bases from J, with 14 bases between.

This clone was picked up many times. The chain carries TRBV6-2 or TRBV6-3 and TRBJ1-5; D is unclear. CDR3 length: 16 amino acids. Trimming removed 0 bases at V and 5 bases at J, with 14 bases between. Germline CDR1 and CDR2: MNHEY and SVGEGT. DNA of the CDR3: TGTGCCAGCAGTTACTCGGGCAGTCTATTGGATCAGCCCCAGCATTTT. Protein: CASSYSGSLLDQPQHF.

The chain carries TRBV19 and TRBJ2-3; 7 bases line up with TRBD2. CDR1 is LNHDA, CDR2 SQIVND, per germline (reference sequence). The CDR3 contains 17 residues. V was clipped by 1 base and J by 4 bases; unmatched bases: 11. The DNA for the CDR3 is TGTGCCAGTAGTATAGGTCTCGGGGGAGGGCGGTCAGATACGCAGTATTTT. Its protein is CASSIGLGGGRSDTQYF.

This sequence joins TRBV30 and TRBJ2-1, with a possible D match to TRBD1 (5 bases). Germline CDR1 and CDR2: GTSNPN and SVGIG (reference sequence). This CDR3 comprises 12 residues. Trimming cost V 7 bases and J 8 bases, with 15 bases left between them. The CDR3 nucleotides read TGTGCCTTCCAGATATGGGGCTATGAGCAGTTCTTC. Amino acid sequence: CAFQIWGYEQFF.

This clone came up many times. The CDR3 here is CASSRTDGNSPLHF. The CDR3, as DNA: TGTGCCAGCAGCAGGACAGATGGTAATTCACCCCTCCACTTT. This chain joins TRBV9 and TRBJ1-6; maybe TRBD1 (6 bases). Germline loops: CDR1 SGDLS, CDR2 YYNGEE. This CDR3 has 14 amino acids. V lost 4 bases to trimming and J lost 6 bases, with 11 bases between them.

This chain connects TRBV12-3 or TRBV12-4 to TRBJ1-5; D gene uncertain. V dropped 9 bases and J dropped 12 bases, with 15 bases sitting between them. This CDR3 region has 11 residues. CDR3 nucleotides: TGTGCCAGTTCAGATGGGTCCAGCCAGCATTTT. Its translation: CASSDGSSQHF.

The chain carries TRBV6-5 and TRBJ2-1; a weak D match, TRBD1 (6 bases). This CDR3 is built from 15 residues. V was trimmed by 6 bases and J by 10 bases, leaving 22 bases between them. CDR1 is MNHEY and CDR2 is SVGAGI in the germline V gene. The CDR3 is CASSFQGRGRTEQFF. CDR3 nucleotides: TGTGCCAGCAGCTTTCAGGGGCGAGGACGGACGGAGCAGTTCTTC.

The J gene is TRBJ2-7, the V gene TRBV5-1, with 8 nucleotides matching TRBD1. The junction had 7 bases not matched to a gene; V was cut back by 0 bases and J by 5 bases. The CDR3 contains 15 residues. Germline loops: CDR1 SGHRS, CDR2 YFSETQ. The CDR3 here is CASSLATTGVHEQYF. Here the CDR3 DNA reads TGCGCCAGCAGCTTGGCCACGACAGGGGTTCACGAGCAGTACTTC.

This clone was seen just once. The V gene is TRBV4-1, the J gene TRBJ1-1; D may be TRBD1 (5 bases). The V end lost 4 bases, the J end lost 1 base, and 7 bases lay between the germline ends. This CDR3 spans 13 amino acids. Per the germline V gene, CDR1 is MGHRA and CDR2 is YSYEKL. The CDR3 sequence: CASSLGTNTEAFF. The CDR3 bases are TGCGCCAGCAGCCTGGGGACGAACACTGAAGCTTTCTTT.

The CDR3 region is CASRPRGTSGYNEQFF. In DNA form, the CDR3 reads TGTGCCAGCAGACCCCGGGGGACTAGCGGTTACAATGAGCAGTTCTTC. J is TRBJ2-1 and V is TRBV27; 11 bases line up with TRBD2. Losses at the gene ends were 6 bases for V and 4 bases for J; bases not matched to a gene: 8. CDR1 is MNHEY and CDR2 is SMNVEV in the germline V gene (reference sequence). The CDR3 totals 16 residues.

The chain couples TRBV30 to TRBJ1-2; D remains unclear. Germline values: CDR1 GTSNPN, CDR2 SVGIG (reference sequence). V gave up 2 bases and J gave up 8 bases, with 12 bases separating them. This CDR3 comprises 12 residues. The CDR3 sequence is CAWSPESAGYTF. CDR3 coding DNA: TGTGCCTGGAGTCCTGAGAGCGCCGGCTACACCTTC.

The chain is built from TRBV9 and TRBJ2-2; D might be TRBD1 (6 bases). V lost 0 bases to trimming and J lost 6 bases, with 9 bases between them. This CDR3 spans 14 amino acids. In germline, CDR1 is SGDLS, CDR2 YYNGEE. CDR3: CASSVVPGAGELFF. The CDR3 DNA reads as TGTGCCAGCAGCGTAGTGCCAGGGGCCGGGGAGCTGTTTTTT. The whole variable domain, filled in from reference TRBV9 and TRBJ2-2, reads DSGVTQTPKHLITATGQRVTLRCSPRSGDLSVYWYQQSLDQGLQFLIQYYNGEERAKGNILERFSAQQFPDLHSELNLSSLELGDSALYFCASSVVPGAGELFFGEGSRLTVL.

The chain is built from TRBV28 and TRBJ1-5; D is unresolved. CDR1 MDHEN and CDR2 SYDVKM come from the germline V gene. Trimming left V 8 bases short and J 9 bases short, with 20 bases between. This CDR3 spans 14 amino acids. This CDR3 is CASARTLLRGPQHF. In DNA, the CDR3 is TGTGCCAGCGCCAGGACCCTTTTACGCGGGCCCCAGCATTTT.

CDR3 DNA sequence: TGTGCCAGCAGCTTGGCCCCGACAGGGTCCGGGGGGGCTTTCTTT. Translated: CASSLAPTGSGGAFF. V gene TRBV5-5 combines with J gene TRBJ1-1; 7 bases are a match to TRBD1. Germline V gene sequence: CDR1 SGHKS, CDR2 YYEKEE (reference sequence). Trimming took 0 bases from V and 11 from J; bases not matched to a gene: 13. This CDR3 is built from 15 residues.

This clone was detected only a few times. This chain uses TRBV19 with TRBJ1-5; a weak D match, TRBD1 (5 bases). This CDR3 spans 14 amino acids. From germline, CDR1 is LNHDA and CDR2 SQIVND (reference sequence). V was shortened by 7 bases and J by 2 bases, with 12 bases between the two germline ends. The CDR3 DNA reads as TGTGCCAGTAATAGTAGGGGAGGCAATCAGCCCCAGCATTTT. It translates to CASNSRGGNQPQHF.

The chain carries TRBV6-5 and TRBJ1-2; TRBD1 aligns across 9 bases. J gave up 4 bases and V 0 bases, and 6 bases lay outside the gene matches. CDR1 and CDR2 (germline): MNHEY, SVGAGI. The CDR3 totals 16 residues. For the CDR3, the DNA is TGTGCCAGCAGTTACTCGAAAGGGACAGGGCTCTATGGCTACACCTTC. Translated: CASSYSKGTGLYGYTF.

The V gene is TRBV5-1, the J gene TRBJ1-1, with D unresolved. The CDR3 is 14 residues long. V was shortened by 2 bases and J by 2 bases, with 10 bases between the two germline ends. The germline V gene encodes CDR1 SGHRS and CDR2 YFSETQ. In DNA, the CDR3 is TGCGCCAGCAGCTTCACAGTGGAAAACACTGAAGCTTTCTTT. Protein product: CASSFTVENTEAFF.

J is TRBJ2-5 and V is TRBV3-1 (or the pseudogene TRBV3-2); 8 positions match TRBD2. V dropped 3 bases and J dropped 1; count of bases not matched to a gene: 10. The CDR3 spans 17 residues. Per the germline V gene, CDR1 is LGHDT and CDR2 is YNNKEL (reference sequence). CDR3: CASSQTLTRGGQETQYF. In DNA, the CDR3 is TGTGCCAGCAGCCAGACCCTAACTCGGGGGGGCCAAGAGACCCAGTACTTC.